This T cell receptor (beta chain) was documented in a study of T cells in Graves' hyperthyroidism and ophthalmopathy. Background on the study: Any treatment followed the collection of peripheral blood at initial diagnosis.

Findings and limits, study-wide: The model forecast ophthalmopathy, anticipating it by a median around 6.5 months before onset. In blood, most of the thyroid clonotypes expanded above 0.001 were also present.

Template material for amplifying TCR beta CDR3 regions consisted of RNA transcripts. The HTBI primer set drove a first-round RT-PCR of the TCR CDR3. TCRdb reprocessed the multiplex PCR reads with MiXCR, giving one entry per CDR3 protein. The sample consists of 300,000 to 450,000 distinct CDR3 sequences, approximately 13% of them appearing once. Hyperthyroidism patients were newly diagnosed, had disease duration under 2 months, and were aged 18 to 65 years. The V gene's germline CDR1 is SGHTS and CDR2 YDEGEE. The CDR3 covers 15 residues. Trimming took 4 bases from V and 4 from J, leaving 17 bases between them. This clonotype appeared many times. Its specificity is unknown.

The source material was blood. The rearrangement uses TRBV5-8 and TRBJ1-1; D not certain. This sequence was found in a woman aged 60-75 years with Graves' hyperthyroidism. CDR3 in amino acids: CASSPKGAKGTEAFF. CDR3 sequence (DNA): TGTGCCAGCAGCCCTAAGGGTGCGAAGGGCACTGAAGCTTTCTTT.